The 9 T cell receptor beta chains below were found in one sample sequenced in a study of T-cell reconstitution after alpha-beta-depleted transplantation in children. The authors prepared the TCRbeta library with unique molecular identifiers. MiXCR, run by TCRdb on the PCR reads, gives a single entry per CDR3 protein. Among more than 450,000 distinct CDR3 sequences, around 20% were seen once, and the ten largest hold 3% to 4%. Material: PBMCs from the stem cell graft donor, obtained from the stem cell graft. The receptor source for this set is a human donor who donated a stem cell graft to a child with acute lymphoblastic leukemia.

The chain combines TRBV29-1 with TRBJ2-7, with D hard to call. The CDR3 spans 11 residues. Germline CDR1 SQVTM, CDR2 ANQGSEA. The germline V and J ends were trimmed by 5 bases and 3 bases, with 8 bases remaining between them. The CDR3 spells CSVPGIYEQYF. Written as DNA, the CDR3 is TGCAGCGTTCCCGGAATCTACGAGCAGTACTTC.

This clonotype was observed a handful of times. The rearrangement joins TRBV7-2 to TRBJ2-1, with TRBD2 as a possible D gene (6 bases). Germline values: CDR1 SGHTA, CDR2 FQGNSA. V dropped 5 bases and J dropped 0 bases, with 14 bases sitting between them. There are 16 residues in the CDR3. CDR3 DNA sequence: TGTGCCAGCAGCCCCCTCGGGAGTATCTCCTACAATGAGCAGTTCTTC. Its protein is CASSPLGSISYNEQFF.

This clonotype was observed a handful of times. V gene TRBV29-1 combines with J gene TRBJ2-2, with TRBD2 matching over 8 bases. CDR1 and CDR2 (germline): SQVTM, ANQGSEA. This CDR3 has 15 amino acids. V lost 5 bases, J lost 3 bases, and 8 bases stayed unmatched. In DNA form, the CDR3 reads TGCAGCGTTACCTCGAGCGGGAGCTACACCGGGGAGCTGTTTTTT. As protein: CSVTSSGSYTGELFF.

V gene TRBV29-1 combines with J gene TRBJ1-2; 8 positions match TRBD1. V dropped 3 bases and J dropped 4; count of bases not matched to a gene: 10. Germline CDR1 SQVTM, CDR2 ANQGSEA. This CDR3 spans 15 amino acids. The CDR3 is CSVENRDRLGYGYTF. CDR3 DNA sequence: TGCAGCGTTGAGAACCGGGACAGGCTCGGCTATGGCTACACCTTC.

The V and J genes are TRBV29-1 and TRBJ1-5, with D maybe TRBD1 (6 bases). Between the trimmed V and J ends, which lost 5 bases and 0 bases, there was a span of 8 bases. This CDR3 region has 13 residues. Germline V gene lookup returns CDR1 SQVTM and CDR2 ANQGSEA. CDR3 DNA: TGCAGCGTTAAGGGGGATAGCAATCAGCCCCAGCATTTT. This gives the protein CSVKGDSNQPQHF. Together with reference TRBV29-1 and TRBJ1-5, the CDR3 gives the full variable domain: SAVISQKPSRDICQRGTSLTIQCQVDSQVTMMFWYRQQPGQSLTLIATANQGSEATYESGFVIDKFPISRPNLTFSTLTVSNMSPEDSSIYLCSVKGDSNQPQHFGDGTRLSIL.

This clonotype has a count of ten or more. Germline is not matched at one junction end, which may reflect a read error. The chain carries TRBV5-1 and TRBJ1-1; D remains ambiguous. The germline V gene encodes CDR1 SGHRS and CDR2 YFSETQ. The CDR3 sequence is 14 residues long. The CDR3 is CASSLAGGNTEAFF. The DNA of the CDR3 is TGTGCCAGCAGCTTGGCGGGCGGGAACACTGAAGCTTTCTTT. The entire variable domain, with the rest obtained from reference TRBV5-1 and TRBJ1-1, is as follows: KAGVTQTPRYLIKTRGQQVTLSCSPISGHRSVSWYQQTPGQGLQFLFEYFSETQRNKGNFPGRFSGRQFSNSRSEMNVSTLELGDSALYLCASSLAGGNTEAFFGQGTRLTVV.

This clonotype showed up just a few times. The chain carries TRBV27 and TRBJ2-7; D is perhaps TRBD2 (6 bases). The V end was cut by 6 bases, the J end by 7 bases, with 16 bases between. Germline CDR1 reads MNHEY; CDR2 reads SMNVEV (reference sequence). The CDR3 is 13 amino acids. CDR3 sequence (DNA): TGTGCCAGCAGCGCGGGACGGAGGGGTGAGCAGTACTTC. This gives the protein CASSAGRRGEQYF.

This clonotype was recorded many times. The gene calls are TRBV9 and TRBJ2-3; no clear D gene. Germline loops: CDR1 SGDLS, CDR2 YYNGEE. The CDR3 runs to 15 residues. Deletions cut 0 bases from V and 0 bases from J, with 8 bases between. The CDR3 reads CASSVGVDSTDTQYF. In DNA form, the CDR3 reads TGTGCCAGCAGCGTAGGGGTTGATAGCACAGATACGCAGTATTTT.

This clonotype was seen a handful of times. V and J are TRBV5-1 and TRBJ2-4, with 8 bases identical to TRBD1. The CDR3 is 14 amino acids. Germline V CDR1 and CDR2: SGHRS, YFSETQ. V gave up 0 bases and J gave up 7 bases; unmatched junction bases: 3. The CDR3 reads CASSLGQGRNIQYF. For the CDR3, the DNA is TGCGCCAGCAGCTTGGGACAGGGGAGGAACATTCAGTACTTC.